This T cell receptor (beta chain) was profiled in a study of Graves' ophthalmopathy and Graves' hyperthyroidism (dated by TCRdb to 2016 to 2019). Context from the whole study: A patient counted as having stable hyperthyroidism if there was no progression to ophthalmopathy within 18 months of follow-up. To tell Graves' ophthalmopathy apart from Graves' hyperthyroidism, and to predict which patients would progress to ophthalmopathy, the study relied on TCR beta repertoire signatures. In five or six hyperthyroidism patients, the T-cell repertoires found in thyroid tissue were compared with those found in blood. In total, some 130 blood samples were TCR-sequenced: under 45 ophthalmopathy, some 75 hyperthyroidism and roughly 17 hyperthyroidism-to-ophthalmopathy patients. To explore V-J signatures that separate ophthalmopathy from hyperthyroidism, a discovery set of about 100 patients was enrolled, consisting of approximately 45 with ophthalmopathy and some 59 with stable hyperthyroidism. Following sampling, methimazole starting at 30 mg daily was administered to hyperthyroidism patients, and high-dose intravenous methylprednisolone was administered to ophthalmopathy patients. The independent validation cohort included approximately 19 hyperthyroidism patients plus 17 patients who later progressed from hyperthyroidism to ophthalmopathy.

Patients with hyperthyroidism were aged 18 to 65 years, had been newly diagnosed, and had a disease duration of less than 2 months. Anyone with other autoimmune diseases, uncontrolled infections, pregnancy or lactation was excluded from the study. Clinical symptoms, serum thyroxine, TRAb, thyroid ultrasound and orbital computed tomography were used for diagnosis. Trizol reagent was used to extract the total RNA, and its quality was then checked on an Agilent 2100 Bioanalyzer. For repertoire sequencing, the TCR beta CDR3 regions were amplified from RNA transcripts. HTBI primers and the Qiagen OneStep RT-PCR kit were used in a first-round RT-PCR, which was followed by a second-round multiplex PCR, size selection and purification. Libraries were sequenced paired-end with 100 bp reads on an Illumina HiSeq2000. From the authors' description of their analysis: SOAPnuke was used to process the reads, removing any read that contained adapters or uncalled bases, had a mean Phred below 15, or lacked an exact match to the constant primer or identifier. COPE v1.2.5 was used to merge high-quality paired reads. Each unique nucleotide sequence was defined as a clonotype, and clonotypes were aligned to IMGT TRB V, D and J references with MiTCR v1.1. Only V-J combinations with frequency above 0.0001 were analysed, covering approximately 99% of repertoires. For each V-J combination, a TCR clonal expansion and chaos score was defined as F50 clonal expansion divided by the chaos observed in the TCRdist matrix. Welch's t-statistics and random forest were used to narrow the features down to around 12 V-J combinations, which were then fed into a naive Bayes classifier. Thyroid-blood repertoire similarity was quantified with the Morisita-Horn index. TCRdb reprocessing: public reads trimmed at Q25 with fastp, clones called with MiXCR, in-frame beta chains kept. Records with the same CDR3 protein are collapsed into one entry carrying the most frequent genes and DNA. For this entry, the V and J calls and clone size follow TCRdb and not the study's own pipeline. The sample contains about 550,000 distinct CDR3 sequences, under 40% of them found a single time. The ten top clones hold less than 4.5% of the sample.

The study at large found these results: Most expanded thyroid clonotypes with frequency above 0.001 were also detected in blood, suggesting blood repertoires may reflect the thyroid immune response. Ophthalmopathy was separated from stable hyperthyroidism by the 13-signature model with roughly 87% sensitivity and roughly 82% specificity in cross-validation and with 80%/75% in the test set. Sample size was not predetermined statistically, and investigators were not blinded to group allocation. In validation, the model predicted ophthalmopathy progression with more than 70% sensitivity and 72.22% specificity; more than ten predicted patients were CT-confirmed with GO in a median of roughly 6.8 months.

This clonotype occurred many times. The specificity of this receptor is unknown. No much larger clonotype is one base removed from it; base qualities were not supplied. V sheds 4 bases and J sheds 2 bases, leaving 17 bases between their ends. From a lookup of the germline V gene, CDR1 and CDR2 are KGHDR and SFDVKD. The CDR3 contains 18 residues, cysteine and phenylalanine counted. The only DNA kept is the CDR3, 54 bases in frame from the first base. The chain uses TRBV24-1 and TRBJ2-6; the D match is possibly TRBD1 or TRBD2, with 6 bases aligned in each. The clonotype comes from an adult man with Graves' hyperthyroidism. Sample: peripheral blood or thyroid tissue (not recorded which). The CDR3 in this case is CATSEEGGPTAGANVLTF. In nucleotides, the sequence is TGTGCCACCAGTGAGGAGGGGGGCCCAACGGCTGGGGCCAACGTCCTGACTTTC.